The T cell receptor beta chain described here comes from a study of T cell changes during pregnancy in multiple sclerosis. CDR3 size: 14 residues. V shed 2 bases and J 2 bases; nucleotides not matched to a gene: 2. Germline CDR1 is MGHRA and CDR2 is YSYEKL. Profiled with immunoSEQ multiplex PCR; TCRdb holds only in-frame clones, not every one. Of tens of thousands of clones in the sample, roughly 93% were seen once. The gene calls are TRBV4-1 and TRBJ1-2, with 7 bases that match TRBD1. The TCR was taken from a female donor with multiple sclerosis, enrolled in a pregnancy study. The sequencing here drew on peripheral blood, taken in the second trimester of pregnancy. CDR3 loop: CASSQTRGNYGYTF. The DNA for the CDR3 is TGCGCCAGCAGCCAAACCAGGGGGAACTATGGCTACACCTTC.